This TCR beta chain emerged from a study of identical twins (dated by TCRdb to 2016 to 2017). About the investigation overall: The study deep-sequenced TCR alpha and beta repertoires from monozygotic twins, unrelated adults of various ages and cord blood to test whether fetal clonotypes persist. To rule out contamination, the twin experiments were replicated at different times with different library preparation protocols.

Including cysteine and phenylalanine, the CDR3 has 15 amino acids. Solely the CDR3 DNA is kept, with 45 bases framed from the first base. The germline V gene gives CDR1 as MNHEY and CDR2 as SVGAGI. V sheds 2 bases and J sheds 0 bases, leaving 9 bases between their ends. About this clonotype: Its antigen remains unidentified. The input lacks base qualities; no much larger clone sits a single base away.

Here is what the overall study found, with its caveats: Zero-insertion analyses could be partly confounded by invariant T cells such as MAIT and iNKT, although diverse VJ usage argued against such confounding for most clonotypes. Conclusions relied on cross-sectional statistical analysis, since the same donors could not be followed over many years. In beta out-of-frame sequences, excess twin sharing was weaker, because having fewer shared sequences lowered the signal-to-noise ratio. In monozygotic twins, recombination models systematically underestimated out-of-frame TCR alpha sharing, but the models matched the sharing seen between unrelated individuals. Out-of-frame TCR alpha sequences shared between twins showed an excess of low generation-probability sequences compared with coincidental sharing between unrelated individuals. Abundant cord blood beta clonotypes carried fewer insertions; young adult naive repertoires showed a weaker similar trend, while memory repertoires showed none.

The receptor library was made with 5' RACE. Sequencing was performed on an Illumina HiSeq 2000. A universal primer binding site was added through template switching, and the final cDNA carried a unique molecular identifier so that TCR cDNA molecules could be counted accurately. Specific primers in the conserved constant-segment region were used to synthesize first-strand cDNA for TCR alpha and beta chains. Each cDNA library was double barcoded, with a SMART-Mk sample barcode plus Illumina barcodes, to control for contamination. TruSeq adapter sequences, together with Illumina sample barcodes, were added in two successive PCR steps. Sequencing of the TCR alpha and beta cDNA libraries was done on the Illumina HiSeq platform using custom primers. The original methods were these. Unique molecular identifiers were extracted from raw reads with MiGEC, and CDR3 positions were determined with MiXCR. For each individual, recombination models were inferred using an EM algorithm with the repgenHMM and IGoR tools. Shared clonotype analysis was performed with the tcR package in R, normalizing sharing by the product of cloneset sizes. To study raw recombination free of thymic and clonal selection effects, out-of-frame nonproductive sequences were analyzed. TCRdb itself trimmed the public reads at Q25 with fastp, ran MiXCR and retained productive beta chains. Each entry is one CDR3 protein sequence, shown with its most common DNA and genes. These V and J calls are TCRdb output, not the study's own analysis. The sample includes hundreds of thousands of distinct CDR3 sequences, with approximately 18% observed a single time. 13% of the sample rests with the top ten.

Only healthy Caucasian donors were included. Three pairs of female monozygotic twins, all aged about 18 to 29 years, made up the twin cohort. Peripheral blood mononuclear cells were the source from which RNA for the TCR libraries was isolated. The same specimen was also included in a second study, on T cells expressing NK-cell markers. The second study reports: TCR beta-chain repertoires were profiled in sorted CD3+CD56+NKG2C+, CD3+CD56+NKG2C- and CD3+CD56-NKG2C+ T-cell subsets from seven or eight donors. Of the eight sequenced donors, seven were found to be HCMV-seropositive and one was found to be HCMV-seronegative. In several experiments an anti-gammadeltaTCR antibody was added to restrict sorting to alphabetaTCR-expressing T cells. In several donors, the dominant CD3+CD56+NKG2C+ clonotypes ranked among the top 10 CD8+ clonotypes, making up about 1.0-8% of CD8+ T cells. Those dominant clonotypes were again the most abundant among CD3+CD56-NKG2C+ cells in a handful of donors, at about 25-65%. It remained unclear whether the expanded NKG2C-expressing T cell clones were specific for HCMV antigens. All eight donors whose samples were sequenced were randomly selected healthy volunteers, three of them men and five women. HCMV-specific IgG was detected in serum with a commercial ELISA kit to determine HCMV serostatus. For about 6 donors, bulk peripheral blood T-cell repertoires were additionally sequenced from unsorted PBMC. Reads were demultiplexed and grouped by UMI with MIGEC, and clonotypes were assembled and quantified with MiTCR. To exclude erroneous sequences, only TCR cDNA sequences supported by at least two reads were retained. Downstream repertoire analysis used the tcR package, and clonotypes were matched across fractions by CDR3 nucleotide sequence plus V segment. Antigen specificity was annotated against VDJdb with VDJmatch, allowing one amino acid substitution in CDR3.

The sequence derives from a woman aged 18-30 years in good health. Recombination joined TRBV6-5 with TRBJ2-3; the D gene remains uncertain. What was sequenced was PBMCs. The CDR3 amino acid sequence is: CASSYERQSTDTQYF. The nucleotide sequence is TGTGCCAGCAGTTACGAGCGCCAAAGCACAGATACGCAGTATTTT.